This entry describes one T cell receptor (beta chain). The sample originates from a study of cytomegalovirus exposure and HLA in healthy donors. The PCR used 60 Vbeta and 13 Jbeta primers. Measured with immunoSEQ multiplex PCR; TCRdb has only the in-frame clones, and not every one. The repertoire holds 90,000 to 100,000 clones, with under 80% as singletons. In germline, CDR1 is SGHTA, CDR2 FQGNSA. The CDR3 runs 16 residues. Trimming left V 5 bases short and J 6 bases short, with 20 bases between. V usage is TRBV7-2 and J usage is TRBJ2-1, with a weak D call TRBD2 (6 bases). Sequencing was done on a sample of PBMCs. The origin of this receptor is a man aged 40-49 years in good health and CMV-seropositive. The CDR3 protein is CASSPEASAYPNEQFF. In nucleotides, the CDR3 is TGTGCCAGCAGCCCAGAGGCTAGCGCCTACCCCAATGAGCAGTTCTTC.